This entry describes one T cell receptor (beta chain). This CDR3 comprises 16 residues. CDR1 SEHNR and CDR2 FQNEAQ come from the germline V gene (reference sequence). Losses at the gene ends were 5 bases for V and 1 base for J; bases not matched to a gene: 9. The source of the sample is a study of T cells in Graves' hyperthyroidism and ophthalmopathy. Amplification of TCR beta CDR3 regions was performed using RNA transcripts as template. A set of HTBI primers served as the primers for a first-round RT-PCR of the TCR CDR3. TCRdb analysed the multiplex PCR reads with MiXCR anew, one entry per CDR3 protein. The table shows hundreds of thousands of distinct CDR3 sequences, with about 15% occurring only once.

The clonotype comes from a young woman with Graves' ophthalmopathy. Material: blood. This chain joins TRBV7-9 and TRBJ2-3; 7 nucleotides line up with TRBD1. This CDR3 is CASSARTGRGTDTQYF. The DNA of the CDR3 is TGTGCCAGCAGCGCAAGGACAGGACGGGGCACAGATACGCAGTATTTT.